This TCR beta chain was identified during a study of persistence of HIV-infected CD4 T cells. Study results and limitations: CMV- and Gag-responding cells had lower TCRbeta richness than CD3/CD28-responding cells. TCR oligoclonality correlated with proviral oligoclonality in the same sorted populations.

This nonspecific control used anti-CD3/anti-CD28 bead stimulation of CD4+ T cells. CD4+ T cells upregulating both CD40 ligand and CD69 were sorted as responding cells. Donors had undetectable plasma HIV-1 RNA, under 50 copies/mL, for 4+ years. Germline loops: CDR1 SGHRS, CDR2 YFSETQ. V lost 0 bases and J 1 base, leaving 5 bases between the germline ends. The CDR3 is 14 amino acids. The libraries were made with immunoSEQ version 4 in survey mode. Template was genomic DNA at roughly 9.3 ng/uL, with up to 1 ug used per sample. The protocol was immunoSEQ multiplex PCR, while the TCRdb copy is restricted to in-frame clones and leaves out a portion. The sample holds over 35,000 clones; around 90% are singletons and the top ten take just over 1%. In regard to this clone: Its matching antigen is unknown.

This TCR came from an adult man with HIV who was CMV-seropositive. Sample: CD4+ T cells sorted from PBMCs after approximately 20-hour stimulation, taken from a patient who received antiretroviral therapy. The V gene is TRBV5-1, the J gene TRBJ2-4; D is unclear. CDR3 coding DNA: TGCGCCAGCAGCTTGGATGTGGCCAAAAACATTCAGTACTTC. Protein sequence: CASSLDVAKNIQYF.